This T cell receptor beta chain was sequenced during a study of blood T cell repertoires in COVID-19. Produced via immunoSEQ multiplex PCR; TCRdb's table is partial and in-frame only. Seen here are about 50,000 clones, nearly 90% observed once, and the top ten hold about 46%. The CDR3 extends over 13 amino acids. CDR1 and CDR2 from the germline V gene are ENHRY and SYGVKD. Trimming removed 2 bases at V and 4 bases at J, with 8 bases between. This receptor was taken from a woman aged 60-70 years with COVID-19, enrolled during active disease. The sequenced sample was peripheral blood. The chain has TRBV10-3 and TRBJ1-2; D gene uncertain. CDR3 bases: TGTGCCATCAGTGAGCAACAGCCCTATGGCTACACCTTC. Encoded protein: CAISEQQPYGYTF.